This TCR beta chain was profiled in a study of identifying expanded T cells in peripheral blood (dated by TCRdb to the late 2010s). With respect to the entire study: Four technical replicates, made by sequencing separate aliquots from the same pool of genomic DNA, were compared pairwise. Overall results and qualifications from the work: The beta-binomial model significantly reduced the number of clones called differentially abundant and the false-positive rate across all healthy-donor time intervals. The binomial model flagged approximately 1.3 differentially abundant clones between technical replicates but about 15 over about 2 weeks and roughly 20 over approximately four weeks. For all healthy donors, the variance in clone template counts between roughly 2-week samples rose significantly as total template count increased. The authors expected that biological variance in healthy repertoires might rise further over much longer intervals, such as months to years.

As regards this clone: The specificity of this receptor is unknown. Base qualities are not recorded, but no much larger clone differs from it by a single base.

TCRbeta CDR3 regions were profiled with the immunoSEQ Assay using bias-controlled multiplex PCR amplification of genomic DNA. Regarding the original processing steps: To quantify the absolute abundance of each unique TCRbeta CDR3 region, the sequences were collapsed and filtered. Differential abundance was tested with two models: a binomial (Fisher-equivalent) model and a beta-binomial model that adds time-dependent variance fitted from healthy donors. Clones with fewer than 5 combined templates were removed, and differential abundance was called for clones with a Benjamini-Hochberg FDR below 0.01. In the beta-binomial model, variance was expressed as a function of the total template count across the two samples, in the form v = (b*log(k)+a)^2. TCRdb obtained this table from immuneACCESS and retained in-frame rearrangements with V and J assigned. These tables miss some clones; where compared with another copy, unresolved V genes account for less than half of the shortfall, and the remainder is unexplained. V and J calls and clone size are copied from that table; D and trimming were computed from the DNA. This sample holds under 130,000 clones; around 89% were observed only once. The ten largest make up less than 20% of the sample.

As encoded in the germline V gene (reference sequence), CDR1 is SSHAT while CDR2 is FNYEAQ. Trimming takes 1 base from V and 6 bases from J, and the germline ends sit 7 bases apart. From the cysteine through the phenylalanine, the CDR3 covers 13 amino acids. The entry retains the CDR3 DNA only, 39 bases that are in frame from base 1. No immune events, such as infections, were documented for the healthy donors during the collection period. To calibrate time-dependent variance in a beta-binomial model of T-cell clone differential abundance, blood repertoires from healthy donors were used as a training cohort. The training cohort comprised roughly ten healthy donors, 3 female and 7 male. On average the donors were 43 years old, and their ages spanned roughly 25 to 65 years. Whole blood from each healthy donor was obtained from a commercial supplier and was collected at three time points approximately 15 days apart. Genomic DNA was extracted from unsorted whole blood for immunosequencing.

Sequenced material: blood. The chain was built from TRBV7-7 and TRBJ2-1, and possibly TRBD2, on 6 matching bases. This clonotype was obtained from a person aged 18 to 70 in good health. DNA sequence: TGTGCCAGCAGCTTAGTGGGGGGCAATGAGCAGTTCTTC. It translates as CASSLVGGNEQFF.